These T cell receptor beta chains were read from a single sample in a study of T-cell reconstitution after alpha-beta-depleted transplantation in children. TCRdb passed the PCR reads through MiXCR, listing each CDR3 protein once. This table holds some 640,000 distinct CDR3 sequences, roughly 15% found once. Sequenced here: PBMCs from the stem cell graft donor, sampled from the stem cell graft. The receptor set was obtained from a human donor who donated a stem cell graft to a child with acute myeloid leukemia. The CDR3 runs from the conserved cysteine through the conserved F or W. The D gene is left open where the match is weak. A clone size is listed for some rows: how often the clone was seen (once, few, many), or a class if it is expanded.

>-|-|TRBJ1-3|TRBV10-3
TGTGCCATCAGTGGGCACAGCTCTGGAAACACCATATATTTT
CAISGHSSGNTIYF
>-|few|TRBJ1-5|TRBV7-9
TGTGCCAGCAGCATCACAAATCAGCCCCAGCATTTT
CASSITNQPQHF
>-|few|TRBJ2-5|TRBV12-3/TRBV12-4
TGTGCCAGCAGCCACCGGGACCCCTCGGAGACCCAGTACTTC
CASSHRDPSETQYF
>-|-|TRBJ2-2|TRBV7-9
TGTGCCAGCAGCTTTGGGACTCCCGGACCCGGGGAGCTGTTTTTT
CASSFGTPGPGELFF
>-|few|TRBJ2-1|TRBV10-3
TGTGCCATCAGAGCGGAGTCCTCCTACAATGAGCAGTTCTTC
CAIRAESSYNEQFF
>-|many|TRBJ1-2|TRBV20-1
TGCAGTGCTATTCCTGGCGGCTATGGCTACACCTTC
CSAIPGGYGYTF
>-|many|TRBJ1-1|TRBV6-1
TGTGCCAGCAGTGGGGGACGGATTGAAGCTTTCTTT
CASSGGRIEAFF
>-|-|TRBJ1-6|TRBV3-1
TGTGCCAGCAGCCAAGAGAGCAGCCATAATTCACCCCTCCACTTT
CASSQESSHNSPLHF
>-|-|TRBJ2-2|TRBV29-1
TGCAGCACCCGGACAGGGAGGGCCGGGGAGCTGTTTTTT
CSTRTGRAGELFF
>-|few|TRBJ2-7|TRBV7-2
TGTGCCAGCAGCGATTTACAGGGCTACGAGCAGTACTTC
CASSDLQGYEQYF
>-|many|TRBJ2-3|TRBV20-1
TGCAGTGTGCTCACAGATACGCAGTATTTT
CSVLTDTQYF
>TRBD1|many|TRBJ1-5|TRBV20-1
TGCAGTGCCAGTACAGGGGTTTATCAGCCCCAGCATTTT
CSASTGVYQPQHF
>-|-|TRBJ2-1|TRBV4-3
TGCGCCAGCAGCCCTGATGGGGGAAGGCGCGATGAGCAGTTCTTC
CASSPDGGRRDEQFF
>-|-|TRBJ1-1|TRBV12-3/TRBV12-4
TGTGCCAGCAGTTTGCTATCGAGCCCCTCTTCGAACACTGAAGCTTTCTTT
CASSLLSSPSSNTEAFF
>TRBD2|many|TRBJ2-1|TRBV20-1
TGCAGTGCTAGAGGTGGGGTTGTTGTCCTAGCGGGGAGCTCCTACAATGAGCAGTTCTTC
CSARGGVVVLAGSSYNEQFF
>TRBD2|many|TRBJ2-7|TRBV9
TGTGCCAGCAGCGTGGGGGAGGGGTACGAGCAGTACTTC
CASSVGEGYEQYF
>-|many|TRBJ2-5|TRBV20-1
TGCAGTGCGCTGGGTAAGAGGACCCAGTACTTC
CSALGKRTQYF
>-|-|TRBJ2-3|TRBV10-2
TGCGCCAGCAGTGAGTTTCTCCGGGAGACAGATACGCAGTATTTT
CASSEFLRETDTQYF
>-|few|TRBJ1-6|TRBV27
TGTGCCAGCAGTTTATCGATGGGGTCCTATAATTCACCCCTCCACTTT
CASSLSMGSYNSPLHF
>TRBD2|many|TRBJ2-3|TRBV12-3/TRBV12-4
TGTGCCAGCAGTCGACTAGCGGGGGCGGATACGCAGTATTTT
CASSRLAGADTQYF
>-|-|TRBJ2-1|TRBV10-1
TGCGCCAGCAGCACAGGGCCGAGTAATGAGCAGTTCTTC
CASSTGPSNEQFF
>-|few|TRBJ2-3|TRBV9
TGTGCCAGCAGCCCCTGGACCGGACACGGCACAGATACGCAGTATTTT
CASSPWTGHGTDTQYF
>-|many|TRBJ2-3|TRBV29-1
TGCAGCGTTCCACGGGGGAGCACAGATACGCAGTATTTT
CSVPRGSTDTQYF
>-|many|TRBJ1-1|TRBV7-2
TGTGCCAGCAGCTTAGTTGGAGCTTTCTTT
CASSLVGAFF
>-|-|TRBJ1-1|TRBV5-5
TGTGCCAGCAGCGACGCGAATAAGGCTTTCTTT
CASSDANKAFF
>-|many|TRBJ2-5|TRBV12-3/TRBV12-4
TGTGCCAGCAGACCCTTATCGGGGGTTAAGACCCAGTACTTC
CASRPLSGVKTQYF